The present entry profiles one TCR beta chain with its context. The antigen is undetermined. Trimming shortened V by 1 base and J by 6 bases, and 7 bases separated the two germline ends. There are 13 residues in the CDR3. Looked up from germline, CDR1 is LNHNV and CDR2 is YYDKDF (reference sequence). The sample is drawn from a study of T cells after yellow fever vaccination. Study summary: Fractions with few cells were prepared using SMART-Seq v4 Ultra Low Input.

TCRdb redid the calling of the 5' RACE reads with MiXCR, one entry per CDR3 protein. Among around 67,000 distinct CDR3 sequences, roughly 6.9% were seen once, and the ten largest hold 35% to 45%. Study observations and caveats: A limited proportion of clonotypes was detected within both the CD4 and CD8 compartments. Faster peaking, at day 5 versus 15, marked a secondary response that was weaker. Boosting was followed by the reappearance of most primary-vaccination clones (around 95% CD4, under 90% CD8).

This TCR was recovered from a man younger than 35 who received the YFV17D yellow fever vaccine. The material sequenced was CD8+ T cells sorted from PBMCs, taken about 5 days after the first yellow fever vaccination. V is TRBV15 and J is TRBJ1-5; D not resolved. The CDR3 DNA reads as TGTGCCACCAGCAGAGGTTCTTTTCAGCCCCAGCATTTT. It translates to CATSRGSFQPQHF.